The 23 T cell receptor beta chains in this list originate from one sample, sequenced in a study of T cell clusters in autoimmune cytopenias. TRB was amplified by touch-down multiplex PCR, primer pools A and B combined. TCRdb reanalyzed the multiplex PCR reads, giving one entry per CDR3 protein sequence and no DNA. The listing records 2,200 or so distinct CDR3 sequences. TRB amplification used approximately 250 ng of peripheral blood genomic DNA. Sequencing was carried out using peripheral blood. These receptors were taken from a human donor with an autoimmune cytopenia or autoimmune hepatitis (not recorded which).

This clonotype is called medium-sized based on its frequency. The rearrangement joins TRBV29-1 to TRBJ1-2; there is no DNA to check the TCRdb D call of TRBD1. This CDR3 contains 12 residues. Germline assignment: CDR1 SQVTM and CDR2 ANQGSEA. The CDR3 loop is CSVEARTGRYTF.

The chain links TRBV7-9 to TRBJ1-2. The CDR3 loop spans 12 amino acids. CDR1 SEHNR and CDR2 FQNEAQ come from the germline V gene (reference sequence). The CDR3 sequence: CASSLMGRGYTF.

Judged by frequency, this clonotype is medium-sized. The chain recombines TRBV27 with TRBJ1-6; as DNA is missing, the TRBD1 call by TCRdb cannot be tested. Germline V gene sequence: CDR1 MNHEY, CDR2 SMNVEV (reference sequence). CDR3 length: 13 residues. The CDR3 region is CASMGRRGSPLHF.

This rearrangement joins TRBV7-2 to TRBJ2-3; TCRdb names TRBD2, which stays unverified in the absence of DNA. Germline V gives CDR1 SGHTA, CDR2 FQGNSA. The CDR3 is made up of 18 amino acids. This CDR3 reads CASSLRSTSGGSADTQYF.

This clonotype is labeled medium-sized (0.01 to 0.1%) based on frequency. J is TRBJ2-7 and V is TRBV20-1; TCRdb's D call of TRBD1 is untestable without DNA. The length of the CDR3 is 14 residues. Germline V lookup: CDR1 DFQATT, CDR2 SNEGSKA (reference sequence). CDR3 region: CSAGGGQMSYEQYF.

This clonotype is called medium-sized based on its frequency. This chain joins TRBV6-6 and TRBJ2-5; TCRdb gives TRBD1 as the D gene, but with no DNA this cannot be confirmed. The CDR3 consists of 14 residues. Germline CDR1 reads MNHNY; CDR2 reads SVGAGI (reference sequence). CDR3: CASSWGGGRETQYF.

Its frequency marks this clonotype as medium-sized (0.01 to 0.1%). The chain joins TRBV18 to TRBJ1-1. The CDR3 has 11 residues. Germline V gives CDR1 KGHSH, CDR2 LQKENI. CDR3 region: CASSTGPEAFF.

The chain couples TRBV6-4 to TRBJ2-3; TCRdb's D call, TRBD2, is unchecked because there is no DNA. There are 15 residues in the CDR3. The germline CDR1 and CDR2 sequences are MRHNA and SNTAGT. Here the CDR3 reads CASSVGLAGRDTQYF.

According to its frequency, this clonotype is medium-sized (0.01 to 0.1%). The V call is TRBV6-1, the J call TRBJ2-3; the TCRdb D gene call, TRBD1, has no DNA to confirm it. This CDR3 region has 14 residues. Germline values: CDR1 MNHNS, CDR2 SASEGT. The CDR3: CASSETGGTDTQYF.

The gene calls are TRBV30 and TRBJ2-4; TCRdb reports TRBD2, a call that lacks DNA to check it against. CDR1 is GTSNPN, CDR2 SVGIG, per germline (reference sequence). This CDR3 is built from 18 residues. CDR3 in amino acids: CAWSVVGSRLLAKNIQYF.

This clonotype counts as medium-sized by frequency. This chain uses TRBV30 with TRBJ2-2; TCRdb selects TRBD1, and the lack of DNA leaves this call unchecked. CDR3 size: 13 residues. Germline V gives CDR1 GTSNPN, CDR2 SVGIG (reference sequence). Here the CDR3 reads CAWDRWGVGELFF.

The J gene is TRBJ2-1, the V gene TRBV6-4. This CDR3 is 14 amino acids long. The germline V gene encodes CDR1 MRHNA and CDR2 SNTAGT. The CDR3 loop is CASSDSWLRNEQFF.

CDR3: CASSQASIGEYEQYF. This rearrangement joins TRBV4-1 to TRBJ2-7. Germline V lookup: CDR1 MGHRA, CDR2 YSYEKL. The CDR3 covers 15 residues.

The chain has TRBV21-1 and TRBJ1-2. TRBV21-1 is an annotated pseudogene. The CDR3 is 13 amino acids. CDR3 amino acids: CASSIGRQYGYTF.

This clonotype is called medium-sized based on its frequency. The chain recombines TRBV12-3 or TRBV12-4 with TRBJ1-6; TCRdb's D call, TRBD1, is unchecked because there is no DNA. CDR3 length: 13 amino acids. The CDR3 sequence is CASSSADSSALHF.

The genes are TRBV5-1 and TRBJ2-1; TCRdb names TRBD2, which stays unverified in the absence of DNA. The CDR3 has 16 residues. Germline V gene sequence: CDR1 SGHRS, CDR2 YFSETQ. The CDR3 here is CASSNPTSGSYNEQFF.

The chain carries TRBV18 and TRBJ2-7. This CDR3 region has 14 residues. CDR1 and CDR2 from the germline V gene are KGHSH and LQKENI. The CDR3 reads CASSPGGRAYEQYF.

This clonotype ranks as medium-sized (0.01 to 0.1%) in terms of frequency. This chain links TRBV27 with TRBJ2-2; without DNA, the TCRdb call of TRBD1 cannot be checked. The germline CDR1 and CDR2 sequences are MNHEY and SMNVEV (reference sequence). The CDR3 totals 17 residues. CDR3 region: CASSFLRGGDNTGELFF.

This clonotype is classed as medium-sized by frequency. The V and J genes are TRBV6-6 and TRBJ1-1. Germline assignment: CDR1 MNHNY and CDR2 SVGAGI (reference sequence). This CDR3 spans 12 amino acids. The CDR3: CASSLAVTEAFF.

The chain employs TRBV20-1 and TRBJ1-5. Germline-derived CDR1 and CDR2 are DFQATT and SNEGSKA (reference sequence). The CDR3 totals 16 residues. This CDR3 is CSAIPLGQASNQPQHF.

This clonotype is medium-sized by frequency. The chain carries TRBV6-4 and TRBJ2-1; lacking DNA, the TRBD1 call made by TCRdb goes unchecked. The CDR3 extends over 13 amino acids. The germline gives CDR1 MRHNA, CDR2 SNTAGT. The CDR3 loop reads CASRPPGGNEQFF.

Frequency places this clonotype as medium-sized. The chain recombines TRBV6-2 or TRBV6-3 with TRBJ1-5. CDR3 size: 14 residues. CDR1 and CDR2 (germline): MNHEY, SVGEGT. The CDR3 region is CATAWREAVQPQHF.

The chain's CDR3 is CASSQEGKAEQFF. The chain combines TRBV4-3 with TRBJ2-1. The CDR3 extends over 13 amino acids. CDR1 LGHNA and CDR2 YSLEER come from the germline V gene.